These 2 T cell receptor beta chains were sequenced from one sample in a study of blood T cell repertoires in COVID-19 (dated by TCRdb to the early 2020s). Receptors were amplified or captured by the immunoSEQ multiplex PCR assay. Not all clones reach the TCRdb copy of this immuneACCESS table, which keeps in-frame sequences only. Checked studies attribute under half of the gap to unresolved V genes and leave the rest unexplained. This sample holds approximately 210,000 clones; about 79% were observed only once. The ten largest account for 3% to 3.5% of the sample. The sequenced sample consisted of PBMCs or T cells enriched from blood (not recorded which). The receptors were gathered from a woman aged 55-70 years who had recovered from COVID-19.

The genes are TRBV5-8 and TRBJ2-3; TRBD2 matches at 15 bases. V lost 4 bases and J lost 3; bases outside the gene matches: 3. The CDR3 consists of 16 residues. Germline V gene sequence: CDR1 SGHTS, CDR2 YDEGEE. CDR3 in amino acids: CASSQGLAGGTDTQYF. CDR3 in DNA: TGTGCCAGCAGCCAAGGACTAGCGGGAGGGACAGATACGCAGTATTTT.

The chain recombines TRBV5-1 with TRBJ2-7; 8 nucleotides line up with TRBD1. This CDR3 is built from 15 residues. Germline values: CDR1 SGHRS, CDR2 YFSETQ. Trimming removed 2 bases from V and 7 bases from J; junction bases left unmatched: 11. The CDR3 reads CASSLLVDRVWEQYF. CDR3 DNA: TGCGCCAGCAGCTTATTAGTGGACAGGGTTTGGGAGCAGTACTTC.